This entry lists 23 T cell receptor beta chains sequenced from one sample in a study of response to subunit inactivated influenza vaccine. TCRdb re-analysed the RT-PCR reads in MiXCR, keeping a single row per CDR3 protein. The table lists 150,000 to 200,000 distinct CDR3 sequences, over 9.5% of them singletons. These data were likewise used in another study, on T cells expressing NK-cell markers. Per that study: As the method of synthesis, 5'RACE template switching with UMIs yielded TCR beta cDNA.

The material was CD8+ T cells sorted from PBMCs, obtained about 12 days after vaccination. All receptors derive from a man aged 50-59 years who received an inactivated influenza vaccine.

In this sample, this clonotype turned up many times. The V call is TRBV12-3 or TRBV12-4, the J call TRBJ2-7; D remains unclear. V shed 3 bases and J shed 4 bases, with 7 bases lying between them. The CDR3 runs to 12 residues. The CDR3 coding sequence is TGTGCCAGCAGTTTGGCGAGGTACGAGCAGTACTTC. Translating gives CASSLARYEQYF.

This clonotype was detected a few times. The chain joins TRBV19 to TRBJ2-1; 7 bases map to TRBD2. V lost 7 bases to trimming and J lost 8 bases; unmatched junction nucleotides: 11. This CDR3 is 14 amino acids long. Per the germline V gene, CDR1 is LNHDA and CDR2 is SQIVND (reference sequence). The CDR3: CASKGLPGRDEQFF. For the CDR3, the DNA is TGTGCCAGTAAGGGACTACCCGGTCGTGATGAGCAGTTCTTC.

This clonotype was seen a few times. V gene TRBV29-1 combines with J gene TRBJ1-1, with a weak D call TRBD1 (6 bases). The length of the CDR3 is 12 residues. Looked up from germline, CDR1 is SQVTM and CDR2 is ANQGSEA. With 4 bases removed from V and 5 bases from J, the gap between germline ends came to 11 bases. As DNA, the CDR3 is TGCAGCGTTGTAGAGGGGGATACTGAAGCTTTCTTT. Amino acid sequence: CSVVEGDTEAFF.

The chain couples TRBV18 to TRBJ2-5; TRBD2 matches at 9 bases. Unmatched junction bases numbered 12, after V lost 6 bases and J lost 4 bases. The CDR3 sequence is 16 residues long. Germline CDR1 KGHSH, CDR2 LQKENI. CDR3 nucleotides: TGTGCCAGCTCCTTTGAAGCGGGAGGAGTCGGAGAGACCCAGTACTTC. As protein: CASSFEAGGVGETQYF.

This clonotype was found a few times. The chain employs TRBV5-6 and TRBJ2-5; 9 nucleotides match TRBD2. The germline CDR1 and CDR2 sequences are SGHDT and YYEEEE. The CDR3 consists of 15 residues. V lost 3 bases and J lost 1; bases outside the gene matches: 4. CDR3 amino acids: CASSSLAGPQETQYF. Here the CDR3 DNA reads TGTGCCAGCAGCTCCCTAGCGGGACCCCAAGAGACCCAGTACTTC.

The chain joins TRBV11-2 to TRBJ2-1; D might be TRBD2 (6 bases). V lost 8 bases to trimming and J lost 0 bases, with 11 bases between them. Germline lookup yields CDR1 SGHAT and CDR2 FQNNGV. This CDR3 is 14 amino acids long. CDR3 sequence reads: CASAGTHSYNEQFF. In DNA, the CDR3 is TGTGCCAGCGCCGGGACTCACTCCTACAATGAGCAGTTCTTC.

The table lists this clonotype with many counts. The chain joins TRBV24-1 to TRBJ2-3; 7 positions agree with TRBD1. The CDR3 has 15 amino acids. After removal of 11 bases from V and 6 bases from J, the junction contained 16 bases not matched to a gene. Germline CDR1 is KGHDR and CDR2 is SFDVKD. CDR3 DNA: TGTGCCAATTTAAAACGGACAGGACCCGTGGATACGCAGTATTTT. It codes for CANLKRTGPVDTQYF.

Comments on this clonotype: One junction end does not reproduce the germline sequence, and a read error may be involved. The chain combines TRBV29-1 with TRBJ2-7; D is unresolved. Germline V gene lookup returns CDR1 SQVTM and CDR2 ANQGSEA. The CDR3 runs to 11 residues. This CDR3 is CSVEVDRALCF. CDR3 nucleotides: TGCAGCGTTGAAGTTGATAGGGCCTTGTGCTTC.

This clonotype was seen at least ten times. This chain uses TRBV19 with TRBJ1-1, with TRBD1 as a possible D gene (5 bases). CDR3 length: 16 amino acids. Trimming shortened V by 6 bases and J by 1 base, and 18 bases separated the two germline ends. Germline values: CDR1 LNHDA, CDR2 SQIVND (reference sequence). DNA of the CDR3: TGTGCCAGTAGCGAGACTTCGACAGACCAGAACACTGAAGCTTTCTTT. Translation gives CASSETSTDQNTEAFF. The variable domain in full, completed from reference TRBV19 and TRBJ1-1, reads DGGITQSPKYLFRKEGQNVTLSCEQNLNHDAMYWYRQDPGQGLRLIYYSQIVNDFQKGDIAEGYSVSREKKESFPLTVTSAQKNPTAFYLCASSETSTDQNTEAFFGQGTRLTVV.

This sequence joins TRBV11-2 and TRBJ2-1; perhaps D is TRBD1 or TRBD2 (5 bases each). CDR3 length: 14 residues. Germline V CDR1 and CDR2: SGHAT, FQNNGV. V was clipped by 5 bases and J by 2 bases, with 10 bases between them. The CDR3: CASSGGVAYNEQFF. CDR3 sequence (DNA): TGTGCCAGCAGCGGGGGAGTCGCCTACAATGAGCAGTTCTTC. The full variable domain, in which reference TRBV11-2 and TRBJ2-1 provide the parts outside the CDR3, is EAGVAQSPRYKIIEKRQSVAFWCNPISGHATLYWYQQILGQGPKLLIQFQNNGVVDDSQLPKDRFSAERLKGVDSTLKIQPAKLEDSAVYLCASSGGVAYNEQFFGPGTRLTVL.

The rearrangement links TRBV11-2 to TRBJ2-3; TRBD2 matches at 12 bases. This CDR3 is 16 amino acids long. V gave up 1 base and J gave up 2 bases; unmatched junction bases: 1. The germline CDR1 and CDR2 sequences are SGHAT and FQNNGV. In DNA, the CDR3 is TGTGCCAGCAGCTTAGGGACTAGCGGGGCCACAGATACGCAGTATTTT. It is translated as CASSLGTSGATDTQYF.

This clonotype came up a few times. The chain has TRBV27 and TRBJ1-5; D might be TRBD1 (5 bases). Per the germline V gene, CDR1 is MNHEY and CDR2 is SMNVEV (reference sequence). CDR3 length: 16 residues. Trimming took 1 base from V and 6 from J, leaving 16 bases between them. CDR3 nucleotides: TGTGCCAGCAGTTTATGGGGGGGTCCCAATGGTCAGCCCCAGCATTTT. Translated: CASSLWGGPNGQPQHF.

This clonotype was seen many times. This sequence joins TRBV29-1 and TRBJ2-3, with D hard to call. The V gene's germline CDR1 is SQVTM and CDR2 ANQGSEA. Trimming left V 0 bases short and J 2 bases short, with 12 bases between. CDR3 length: 15 amino acids. The CDR3 protein is CSVEEETEPTDTQYF. CDR3 bases: TGCAGCGTTGAAGAGGAGACGGAACCCACAGATACGCAGTATTTT.

About this clonotype: At one end the junction does not follow the germline gene, possibly because of a read error. V gene TRBV7-9 combines with J gene TRBJ2-1; TRBD2 agrees at 8 bases. CDR3 length equals 11 residues. The germline V gene encodes CDR1 SEHNR and CDR2 FQNEAQ (reference sequence). The DNA of the CDR3 is TGTGCCAGCAGCCTGGAGCGGGAGCCGTTCTTC. Residues: CASSLEREPFF.

This clonotype has just a few counts. The genes are TRBV3-1 and TRBJ2-1, with 10 bases fitting TRBD2. The CDR3 spans 15 residues. Per the germline V gene, CDR1 is LGHDT and CDR2 is YNNKEL (reference sequence). The junction had 6 bases not matched to a gene; V was cut back by 4 bases and J by 6 bases. This CDR3 is CASSRSGGAANEQFF. CDR3 coding DNA: TGTGCCAGCAGCCGCAGCGGGGGGGCCGCCAATGAGCAGTTCTTC.

The chain is built from TRBV3-1 and TRBJ2-1; D unclear. Germline CDR1 and CDR2: LGHDT and YNNKEL (reference sequence). This CDR3 spans 17 amino acids. Between the trimmed V and J ends, which lost 2 bases and 3 bases, there was a span of 17 bases. CDR3 sequence: CASSQTLRSIYYNEQFF. CDR3 in DNA: TGTGCCAGCAGCCAAACCCTCCGGAGTATCTACTACAATGAGCAGTTCTTC.

This clonotype was seen a handful of times. This chain connects TRBV6-5 to TRBJ1-5; the match to TRBD1 covers 7 bases. CDR3 length equals 15 residues. V was clipped by 3 bases and J by 11 bases; unmatched bases: 13. Germline CDR1 and CDR2: MNHEY and SVGAGI. CDR3 nucleotides: TGTGCCAGCAGTTATTATCCAGGGGGAGTCCTGTCCCAGCATTTT. The encoded protein is CASSYYPGGVLSQHF.

This rearrangement joins TRBV12-3 or TRBV12-4 to TRBJ1-2, with no clear D. The CDR3 is 13 amino acids. Trimming removed 6 bases at V and 3 bases at J, with 11 bases between. CDR3 sequence (DNA): TGTGCCAGCAGCAGTGGTGGGTACTATGGCTACACCTTC. Protein product: CASSSGGYYGYTF.

This clonotype was detected many times. V is TRBV11-2 and J is TRBJ2-7; 12 positions agree with TRBD2. Looked up from germline, CDR1 is SGHAT and CDR2 is FQNNGV. The trim removed 5 bases at V and 3 bases at J, leaving 5 bases unmatched. The CDR3 sequence is 15 residues long. CDR3: CASSLGTSGFYEQYF. The CDR3 DNA reads TGTGCCAGCAGCCTCGGGACTAGCGGGTTCTACGAGCAGTACTTC. Supplemented by reference TRBV11-2 and TRBJ2-7, the full variable domain reads EAGVAQSPRYKIIEKRQSVAFWCNPISGHATLYWYQQILGQGPKLLIQFQNNGVVDDSQLPKDRFSAERLKGVDSTLKIQPAKLEDSAVYLCASSLGTSGFYEQYFGPGTRLTVT.

The table lists this clonotype with many counts. This rearrangement joins TRBV3-1 to TRBJ1-1; a weak D match, TRBD1 (5 bases). This CDR3 region has 14 residues. The V gene's germline CDR1 is LGHDT and CDR2 YNNKEL (reference sequence). V was clipped by 0 bases and J by 8 bases, with 13 bases between them. The CDR3 loop is CASSQDIGTVEAFF. CDR3 sequence (DNA): TGTGCCAGCAGCCAAGATATAGGGACGGTCGAAGCTTTCTTT.

The chain uses TRBV5-5 and TRBJ2-7; 8 nucleotides align to TRBD1. Trimming cost V 5 bases and J 6 bases; bases outside gene matches: 10. Germline V gene lookup returns CDR1 SGHKS and CDR2 YYEKEE (reference sequence). The CDR3 length is 14 residues. The CDR3, as DNA: TGTGCCAGCAGACCTCCGGGACAGGACCGCGAGCAGTACTTC. Translated, it gives CASRPPGQDREQYF. Using reference TRBV5-5 and TRBJ2-7 for the parts outside the CDR3, the full variable domain is DAGVTQSPTHLIKTRGQQVTLRCSPISGHKSVSWYQQVLGQGPQFIFQYYEKEERGRGNFPDRFSARQFPNYSSELNVNALLLGDSALYLCASRPPGQDREQYFGPGTRLTVT.

This chain connects TRBV7-6 to TRBJ1-6; D may be TRBD1 (5 bases). Germline V CDR1 and CDR2: SGHVS, FNYEAQ. This CDR3 spans 15 amino acids. V lost 5 bases, J lost 5 bases, and 13 bases lay in between. The CDR3 DNA sequence: TGTGCCAGCAGCCATAACAGGAGAGATAATTCACCCCTCCACTTT. This encodes CASSHNRRDNSPLHF.

The J gene is TRBJ2-1, the V gene TRBV4-1; 9 bases align to TRBD2. This CDR3 spans 15 amino acids. The J segment lost 5 bases and the V segment lost 3 bases, leaving 5 bases of the junction unmatched. CDR1 MGHRA and CDR2 YSYEKL come from the germline V gene. CDR3: CASSQLAGIHNEQFF. CDR3 nucleotides: TGCGCCAGCAGCCAGCTAGCGGGAATACACAATGAGCAGTTCTTC.